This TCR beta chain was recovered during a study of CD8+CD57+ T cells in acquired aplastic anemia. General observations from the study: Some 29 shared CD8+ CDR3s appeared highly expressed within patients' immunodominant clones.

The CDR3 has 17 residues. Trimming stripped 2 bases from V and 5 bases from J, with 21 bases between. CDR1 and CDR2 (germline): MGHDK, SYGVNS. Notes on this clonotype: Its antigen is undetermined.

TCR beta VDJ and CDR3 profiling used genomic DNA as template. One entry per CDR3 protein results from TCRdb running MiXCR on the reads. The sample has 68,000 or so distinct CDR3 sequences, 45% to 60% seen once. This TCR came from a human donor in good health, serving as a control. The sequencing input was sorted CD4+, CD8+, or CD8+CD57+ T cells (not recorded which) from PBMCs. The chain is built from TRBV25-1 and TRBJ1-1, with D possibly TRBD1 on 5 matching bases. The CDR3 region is CASSEGAGKALGTEAFF. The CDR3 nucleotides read TGTGCCAGCAGTGAAGGGGCTGGGAAGGCCCTTGGTACTGAAGCTTTCTTT.